This record covers a single TCR beta chain. What it binds is not known. Method: immunoSEQ multiplex PCR; TCRdb's copy keeps in-frame clones and lacks some. The data contain fewer than 120,000 clones, about 92% of them singletons. The sample is drawn from a study of cytomegalovirus exposure and HLA in healthy donors. Across the study: In a later analysis, the roughly 130 validation repertoires were reported to have used the same platform as the approximately 620 first-cohort repertoires. Study results and limitations: Associated with cytomegalovirus, according to the listing, were 150 to 200 TCR beta chains.

Sequenced sample: PBMCs. The clonotype comes from a young woman in good health and CMV-seronegative.

CDR3 coding DNA: TGCGCCAGCAGCCCCACGACAGGGTATAGCAATCAGCCCCAGCATTTT. As protein: CASSPTTGYSNQPQHF. The rearrangement joins TRBV4-3 to TRBJ1-5, with TRBD1 matching over 7 bases. With V trimmed by 4 bases and J by 0 bases, 6 bases remained unmatched. Germline assignment: CDR1 LGHNA and CDR2 YSLEER. This CDR3 is built from 16 residues.